This T cell receptor beta chain was recovered during a study of blood T cell repertoires in COVID-19 (dated by TCRdb to 2020 to 2021). Context from the whole study: Samples covering the acute and convalescent phases of COVID-19 were provided by collaborators in the United States, Italy and Spain. The material from the prospective study consisted of cDNA or gDNA derived from T cells, B-cell-depleted T cells, or PBMCs. The dataset comprised deeply sampled blood TCRbeta repertoires from subjects exposed to, actively infected with, or recovered from COVID-19. The repertoires were made available in a free public database intended to serve as a resource for research on the immune response to SARS-CoV-2. The samples were drawn from two sources: the first 160 participants of the ongoing ImmuneRACE study, and fewer than 1,500 subjects contributed by 6 global collaborators. The sample metadata nearly always contained a de-identified subject ID, COVID-19 status, age in years and sex. HLA class I and class II types, where available, came from metadata supplied by the sample provider rather than from assay-based typing. Study-wide findings and limitations: The amount of clinical and demographic metadata varied by source and participant and was provided uncurated.

The immunoSEQ Assay, a bias-controlled multiplex PCR, was used to amplify TCRbeta CDR3 regions from genomic DNA. The paper's processing steps were these. The number of nucleated cells in each sample was estimated from the amplification of reference gene primers within the assay. To quantify the absolute abundance of each unique TCRbeta CDR3 rearrangement, sequence reads were collapsed and filtered. For each sample, productive Simpson clonality was calculated as the square root of Simpson's diversity index over productive rearrangements. This immuneACCESS table, as held by TCRdb, lists in-frame sequences with V and J called but not all clones. Of the missing ones, under half trace to an unresolved V gene in checked studies; the others have no known cause. V, J and clone size reflect that table, while D and trimming were determined from the DNA. Counted in this sample were 130,000 or so clones; around 83% of them appeared once. The ten most abundant clones make up about 5.4% of the sample.

The CDR3 holds 14 amino acids from the cysteine to the phenylalanine. CDR3 DNA only is kept here, 42 bases in frame from base 1. Notes on this clone: Its target antigen remains unknown. There are no base qualities to consult, and no much larger clone falls within one base.

Whole blood was collected in K2EDTA tubes by collaborating institutions according to the institutions' own protocols. Collaborator samples were shipped for TCRbeta analysis as frozen whole blood, isolated PBMCs, or DNA extracted from either sample type. Sequencing was done on a sample of peripheral blood. The sequence derives from an elderly man with active or convalescent COVID-19. In this chain, TRBV21-1 is recombined with TRBJ1-5; TRBD1 is the table's D call and was not checked against the DNA. TRBV21-1 is designated a pseudogene. The CDR3 amino acid sequence is: CASRWTGHHQPQHF. The nucleotide sequence reads as follows: TGTGCCAGCAGGTGGACAGGGCACCATCAGCCCCAGCATTTT.